The clone carrying this TCR beta chain came up many times. Antigen unknown. The data were obtained in a study of naive and memory T cell subsets. Findings and limits, study-wide: A clonotype means one alpha or beta sequence, not an alpha/beta pair. In naive cells, over 95% of TCR sequences were seen only once.

Four subsets defined by CD45RA and CD27 were sorted after CD3, CD4, CD8 and live/dead staining. V gave up 0 bases and J gave up 7 bases; unmatched junction bases: 5. CDR3 length: 16 residues. Germline lookup yields CDR1 MGHRA and CDR2 YSYEKL. The beta constant-region primer was an equimolar mix of two oligonucleotides covering TRBC1 and TRBC2. Ligated cDNA was amplified by four rounds of PCR with nested alpha and beta constant-region primers and SP2. An oligonucleotide with the SP2 primer and a 12-nucleotide UMI was ligated to the cDNA 3' end. TCRdb independently ran MiXCR on the UMI-ligation and nested PCR reads; one entry per CDR3 protein. The profile shows around 18,000 distinct CDR3 sequences, roughly 8.4% of them singletons.

Sample: central memory CD8+ T cells from blood. The chain links TRBV4-1 to TRBJ1-6, with 8 bases lining up with TRBD1. The clonotype was recovered from a human donor in good health. The CDR3 DNA reads as TGCGCCAGCAGCCAAGAAGGGACAGGAAGAAATTCACCCCTCCACTTT. This encodes CASSQEGTGRNSPLHF.